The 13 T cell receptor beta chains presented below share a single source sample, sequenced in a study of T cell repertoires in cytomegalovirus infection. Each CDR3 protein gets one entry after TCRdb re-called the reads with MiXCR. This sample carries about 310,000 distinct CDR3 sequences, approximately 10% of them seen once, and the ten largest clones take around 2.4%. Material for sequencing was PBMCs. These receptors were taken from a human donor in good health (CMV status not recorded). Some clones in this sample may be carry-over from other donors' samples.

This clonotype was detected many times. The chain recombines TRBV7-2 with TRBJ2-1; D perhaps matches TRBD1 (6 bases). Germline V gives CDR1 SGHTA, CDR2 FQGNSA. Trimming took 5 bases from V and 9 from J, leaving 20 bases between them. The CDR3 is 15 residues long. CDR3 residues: CASSLAEWRRGEQFF. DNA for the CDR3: TGTGCCAGCAGCCTGGCCGAATGGCGCAGGGGTGAGCAGTTCTTC.

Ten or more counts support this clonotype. The CDR3 loop reads CASSVGGLAGEETQYF. CDR3 DNA sequence: TGTGCCAGCAGCGTAGGGGGACTAGCGGGGGAAGAGACCCAGTACTTC. The gene calls are TRBV9 and TRBJ2-5; 14 bases agree with TRBD2. Germline V gene lookup returns CDR1 SGDLS and CDR2 YYNGEE. The CDR3 covers 16 residues. J gave up 3 bases and V 0 bases, and 1 base lay outside the gene matches.

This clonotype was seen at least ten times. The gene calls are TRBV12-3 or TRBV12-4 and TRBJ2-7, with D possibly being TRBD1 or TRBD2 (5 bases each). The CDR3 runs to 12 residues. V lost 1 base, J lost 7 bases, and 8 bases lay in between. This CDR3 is CASSLGWGEQYV. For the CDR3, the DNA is TGTGCCAGCAGTTTAGGTTGGGGGGAGCAGTACGTC.

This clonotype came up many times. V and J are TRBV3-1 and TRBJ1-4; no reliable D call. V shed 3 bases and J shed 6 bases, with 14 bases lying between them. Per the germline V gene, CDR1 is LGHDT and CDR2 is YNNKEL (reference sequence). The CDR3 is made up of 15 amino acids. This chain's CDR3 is CASSQVVRSYEKLFF. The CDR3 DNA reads TGTGCCAGCAGCCAGGTCGTAAGGAGCTATGAAAAACTGTTTTTT.

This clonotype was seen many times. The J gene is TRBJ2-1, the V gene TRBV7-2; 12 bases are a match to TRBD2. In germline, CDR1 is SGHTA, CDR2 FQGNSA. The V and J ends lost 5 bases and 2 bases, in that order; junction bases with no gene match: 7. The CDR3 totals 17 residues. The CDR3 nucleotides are TGTGCCAGCAGCCTCCGGACTAGCGGGGTGACCTACAATGAGCAGTTCTTC. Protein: CASSLRTSGVTYNEQFF.

Here the CDR3 reads CASSVGGETQYF. The CDR3 DNA sequence: TGTGCCAGCAGCGTGGGCGGAGAGACCCAGTACTTC. V usage is TRBV9 and J usage is TRBJ2-5; D is unresolved. The CDR3 spans 12 residues. CDR1 and CDR2 (germline): SGDLS, YYNGEE. Between the trimmed V and J ends, which lost 2 bases and 4 bases, there was a span of 6 bases.

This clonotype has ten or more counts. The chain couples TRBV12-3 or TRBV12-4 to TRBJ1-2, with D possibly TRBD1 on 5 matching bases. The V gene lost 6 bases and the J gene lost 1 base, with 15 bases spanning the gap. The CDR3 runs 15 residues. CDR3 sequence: CASSRPGRSNYGYTF. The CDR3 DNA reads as TGTGCCAGCAGCAGACCGGGACGGAGTAACTATGGCTACACCTTC.

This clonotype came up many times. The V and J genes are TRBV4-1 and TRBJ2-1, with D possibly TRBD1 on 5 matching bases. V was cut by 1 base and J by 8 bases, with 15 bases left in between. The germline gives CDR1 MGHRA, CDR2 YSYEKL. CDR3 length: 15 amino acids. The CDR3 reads CASSQVGVSFDEQFF. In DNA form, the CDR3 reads TGCGCCAGCAGCCAAGTAGGGGTGTCTTTCGATGAGCAGTTCTTC.

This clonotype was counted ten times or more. CDR3 DNA: TGTGCCAGCAGCTTGGGACAGCTGCTAGCCAAAAACATTCAGTACTTC. Residues: CASSLGQLLAKNIQYF. The V gene is TRBV7-9, the J gene TRBJ2-4, with TRBD1 identical over 7 bases. This CDR3 comprises 16 residues. Germline V gives CDR1 SEHNR, CDR2 FQNEAQ (reference sequence). After removal of 3 bases from V and 0 bases from J, the junction contained 5 bases not matched to a gene.

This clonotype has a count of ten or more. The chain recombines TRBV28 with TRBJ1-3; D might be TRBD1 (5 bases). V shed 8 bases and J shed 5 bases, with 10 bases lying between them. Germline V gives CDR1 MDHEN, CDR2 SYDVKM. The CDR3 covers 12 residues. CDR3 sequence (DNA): TGTGCCAGCGGGGGGAATAGAAACACCATATATTTT. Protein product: CASGGNRNTIYF. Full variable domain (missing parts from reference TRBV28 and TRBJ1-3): DVKVTQSSRYLVKRTGEKVFLECVQDMDHENMFWYRQDPGLGLRLIYFSYDVKMKEKGDIPEGYSVSREKKERFSLILESASTNQTSMYLCASGGNRNTIYFGEGSWLTVV.

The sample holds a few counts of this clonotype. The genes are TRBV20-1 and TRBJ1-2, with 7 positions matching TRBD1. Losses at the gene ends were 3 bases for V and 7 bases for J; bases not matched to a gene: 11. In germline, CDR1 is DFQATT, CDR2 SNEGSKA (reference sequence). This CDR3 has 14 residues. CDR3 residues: CSARPPGGAGGYTF. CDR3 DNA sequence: TGCAGTGCTAGGCCTCCAGGGGGGGCCGGTGGCTACACCTTC.

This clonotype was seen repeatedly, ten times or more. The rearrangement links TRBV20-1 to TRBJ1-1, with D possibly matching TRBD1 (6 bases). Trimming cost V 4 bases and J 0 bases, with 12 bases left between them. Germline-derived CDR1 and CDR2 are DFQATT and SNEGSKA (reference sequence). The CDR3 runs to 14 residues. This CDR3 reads CSAKGDNMNTEAFF. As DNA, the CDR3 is TGCAGTGCTAAAGGGGACAACATGAACACTGAAGCTTTCTTT.

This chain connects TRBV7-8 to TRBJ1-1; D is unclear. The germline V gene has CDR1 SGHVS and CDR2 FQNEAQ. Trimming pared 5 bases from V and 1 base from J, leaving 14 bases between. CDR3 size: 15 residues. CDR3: CASSPRGLGNTEAFF. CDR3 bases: TGTGCCAGCAGCCCCCGCGGGCTTGGGAACACTGAAGCTTTCTTT.